Listed below are T cell receptor beta chains from one sample, sequenced in a study of CD8+ T cells in alopecia areata. Measured with immunoSEQ multiplex PCR; TCRdb has only the in-frame clones, and not every one. The sample carries about 99,000 clones, approximately 60% recorded once. The sequenced sample consisted of CD4+ T cells sorted from blood. Every receptor here comes from a human donor in good health. The CDR3 runs from the conserved cysteine through the conserved F or W. D genes are given only for firm matches. Size values are once, few and many counts, or a class for expanded clones, and some rows have none.

clone_size d_call j_call cdr3_length v_call cdr3_nt cdr3_aa
few - TRBJ1-5 16 TRBV2 TGTGCCAGCAGTCCCCCCGGACGGTATAGCAATCAGCCCCAGCATTTT CASSPPGRYSNQPQHF
many - TRBJ2-7 11 TRBV7-2 TGTGCCAGCAGCTACCACTACGAGCAGTACTTC CASSYHYEQYF
few - TRBJ2-3 12 TRBV29-1 TGCAGCGTTGGCCCTCAGACAGATACGCAGTATTTT CSVGPQTDTQYF
once - TRBJ2-3 15 TRBV13 TGTGCCAGCAGCTTAGGGGGGTTGACCACAGATACGCAGTATTTT CASSLGGLTTDTQYF
- - TRBJ1-2 15 TRBV4-1 TGCGCCAGCAGCCAAGATTTCGGCAGGGATCTATCCTACACCTTC CASSQDFGRDLSYTF
few TRBD1 TRBJ2-1 16 TRBV19 TGTGCCAGTAGGCACGCGACAGGGGCCGGCTACAATGAGCAGTTCTTC CASRHATGAGYNEQFF
few - TRBJ2-5 13 TRBV5-1 TGCGCCAGCAGCTTGACAGCTCAAGAGACCCAGTACTTC CASSLTAQETQYF
- - TRBJ1-1 14 TRBV5-6 TGTGCCAGCAGCTTGGGAGCAGTGAACACTGAAGCTTTCTTT CASSLGAVNTEAFF
- - TRBJ1-6 11 TRBV20-1 TGCAGTGCCCGGGAGGCCGACGCTCTCCACTTT CSAREADALHF
- - TRBJ2-7 15 TRBV6-5 TGTGCCAGCAGCCAGCGACAGGGAGGTTCCTACGAGCAGTACTTC CASSQRQGGSYEQYF
- TRBD1 TRBJ2-7 12 TRBV29-1 TGCAGCGTCCGGGACAGGAGTTACGAGCAGTACTTC CSVRDRSYEQYF
few - TRBJ1-6 14 TRBV11-2 TGTGCCAGCAGCTTAGCAGGCGGAAATTCACCCCTCCACTTT CASSLAGGNSPLHF
- TRBD2 TRBJ2-3 16 TRBV4-3 TGCGCCAGCAGCCCGGAAGCGGGGGGGCACGGAGATACGCAGTATTTT CASSPEAGGHGDTQYF
- - TRBJ1-1 13 TRBV5-1 TGCGCCAGCAGCTCCAGGGTTGGGAGTGAAGCTTTCTTT CASSSRVGSEAFF
once - TRBJ2-6 15 TRBV30 TGTGCCTGGAGTGTAGAGGGGGCTGGGGCCAACGTCCTGACTTTC CAWSVEGAGANVLTF
few - TRBJ1-1 18 TRBV30 TGTGCCTGGAGTGTACGAGTTGCGTATGACACCCCAACAACTGAAGCTTTCTTT CAWSVRVAYDTPTTEAFF
- TRBD1 TRBJ2-7 13 TRBV29-1 TGCAGCGCTAGAAAGGGACAGGGAGGAGAGCAGTACTTC CSARKGQGGEQYF
- - TRBJ1-6 11 TRBV14 TGTGCCAGCAGCCAAAGTTCAACCCTCCACTTT CASSQSSTLHF
- - TRBJ2-1 15 TRBV7-9 TGTGCCAGCAGCTTAAGCGGTAGCTCCTACAATGAGCAGTTCTTC CASSLSGSSYNEQFF
- - TRBJ2-7 13 TRBV28 TGTGCCACCGCAGGGGGGGGCGGGGACGAGCAGTACTTC CATAGGGGDEQYF
- TRBD1 TRBJ2-6 15 TRBV6-6 TGTGCCAGCGGGATGGACAGGGCTGGGGCCAACGTCCTGACTTTC CASGMDRAGANVLTF
- - TRBJ1-5 12 TRBV29-1 TGCAGCGTTGAAGTGGTGGGTCAGCCCCAGCATTTT CSVEVVGQPQHF
few - TRBJ2-5 15 TRBV15 TGTGCCACCAGCAGAGACAGGGGAGGACAAGAGACCCAGTACTTC CATSRDRGGQETQYF
- TRBD1 TRBJ2-7 15 TRBV5-6 TGTGCCAGCAGCCCGACAGGGAAGGCCTCCTACGAGCAGTACTTC CASSPTGKASYEQYF
- - TRBJ1-2 13 TRBV29-1 TGCAGCGTTGAATGGCAGGGGACGGGCGGCTACACCTTC CSVEWQGTGGYTF
- - TRBJ2-3 13 TRBV29-1 TGCAGCGTTTCAGACAGAGCCGCAGATACGCAGTATTTT CSVSDRAADTQYF
- - TRBJ1-1 13 TRBV29-1 TGCAGCGTTGAAGGGGTTTCGGAAACTGAAGCTTTCTTT CSVEGVSETEAFF